These 24 T cell receptor beta chains were sequenced from one sample in a study of blood T cell repertoires in COVID-19 (dated by TCRdb to 2018 to 2020). The library was obtained by the immunoSEQ multiplex PCR assay. Drawn from immuneACCESS, this table holds only the in-frame rearrangements with V and J called that TCRdb kept. Clones are partly lost; checked studies trace under half to an unresolved V gene and leave the rest unexplained. For this sample there are around 190,000 clones; around 90% appear just once. Roughly 9% of the sample is taken by the ten largest. The sample comprised PBMCs or T cells enriched from blood (not recorded which). The receptor set was obtained from a young woman who had recovered from COVID-19.

This chain joins TRBV10-1 and TRBJ1-1; weak D call: TRBD1 (6 bases). Germline CDR1 reads WNHNN; CDR2 reads SYGVQD (reference sequence). V shed 6 bases and J shed 4 bases, with 12 bases lying between them. There are 13 residues in the CDR3. CDR3 residues: CASRLGAGTEAFF. The CDR3 nucleotides are TGCGCCAGCAGACTGGGGGCTGGCACTGAAGCTTTCTTT.

V usage is TRBV19 and J usage is TRBJ2-1, with 7 bases aligning to TRBD2. Trimming took 4 bases from V and 6 from J; bases not matched to a gene: 12. Looked up from germline, CDR1 is LNHDA and CDR2 is SQIVND (reference sequence). This CDR3 comprises 16 residues. CDR3 nucleotide sequence: TGTGCCAGTAGTAGGGGGGGACTGTTGTTTTTCAATGAGCAGTTCTTC. Translated: CASSRGGLLFFNEQFF.

The J gene is TRBJ1-1, the V gene TRBV28, with 7 bases that match TRBD1. The V gene's germline CDR1 is MDHEN and CDR2 SYDVKM. The CDR3 extends over 16 amino acids. Trimming cost V 4 bases and J 0 bases; bases outside gene matches: 8. The DNA of the CDR3 is TGTGCCAGCAGTTCAGGGGGATTTCATATGAACACTGAAGCTTTCTTT. Amino acid sequence: CASSSGGFHMNTEAFF.

The genes are TRBV28 and TRBJ1-6; D possibly corresponds to TRBD1 (5 bases). V dropped 1 base and J dropped 6 bases, with 13 bases sitting between them. Germline CDR1 is MDHEN and CDR2 is SYDVKM. The CDR3 consists of 16 residues. The CDR3 reads CASSLSPLGRNSPLHF. In DNA, the CDR3 is TGTGCCAGCAGTTTATCCCCCCTGGGGCGTAATTCACCCCTCCACTTT. Looking up the rest from reference TRBV28 and TRBJ1-6 gives the full variable domain: DVKVTQSSRYLVKRTGEKVFLECVQDMDHENMFWYRQDPGLGLRLIYFSYDVKMKEKGDIPEGYSVSREKKERFSLILESASTNQTSMYLCASSLSPLGRNSPLHFGNGTRLTVT.

J is TRBJ2-3 and V is TRBV29-1, with 7 bases fitting TRBD1. Germline V lookup: CDR1 SQVTM, CDR2 ANQGSEA. V gave up 6 bases and J gave up 6 bases; unmatched junction bases: 12. The CDR3 has 14 amino acids. The CDR3 nucleotides read TGCAGCGTAGGACAGGAGGCGTGGGCGGATACGCAGTATTTT. Its translation is CSVGQEAWADTQYF.

The rearrangement joins TRBV7-9 to TRBJ2-7; D may be TRBD2 (6 bases). Trimming pared 7 bases from V and 1 base from J, leaving 17 bases between. CDR3 size: 15 residues. The germline gives CDR1 SEHNR, CDR2 FQNEAQ (reference sequence). This CDR3 reads CASTPEAGGSYEQYF. CDR3 bases: TGTGCCAGCACACCGGAGGCCGGGGGATCCTACGAGCAGTACTTC. The full variable domain, its missing parts supplied by reference TRBV7-9 and TRBJ2-7, is DTGVSQNPRHKITKRGQNVTFRCDPISEHNRLYWYRQTLGQGPEFLTYFQNEAQLEKSRLLSDRFSAERPKGSFSTLEIQRTEQGDSAMYLCASTPEAGGSYEQYFGPGTRLTVT.

This sequence joins TRBV7-2 and TRBJ1-2; 7 nucleotides match TRBD1. J was trimmed by 4 bases and V by 5 bases; bases with no gene match: 7. CDR1 and CDR2 from the germline V gene are SGHTA and FQGNSA. The CDR3 sequence is 14 residues long. Written as DNA, the CDR3 is TGTGCCAGCAGCCAAGGGGGCCAAGGCTATGGCTACACCTTC. Protein: CASSQGGQGYGYTF. The whole variable domain, remainder taken from reference TRBV7-2 and TRBJ1-2, is GAGVSQSPSNKVTEKGKDVELRCDPISGHTALYWYRQSLGQGLEFLIYFQGNSAPDKSGLPSDRFSAERTGGSVSTLTIQRTQQEDSAVYLCASSQGGQGYGYTFGSGTRLTVV.

This chain links TRBV12-3 or TRBV12-4 with TRBJ2-3; 7 nucleotides agree with TRBD2. The CDR3 extends over 12 amino acids. The V and J ends lost 5 bases and 9 bases, in that order; junction bases with no gene match: 5. Written as DNA, the CDR3 is TGTGCCAGCAGTGGCGACGGGGGGACGCAGTATTTT. It is translated as CASSGDGGTQYF.

This clone was seen only once. The V gene is TRBV2, the J gene TRBJ2-1; 9 bases are a match to TRBD1. CDR3 length: 12 residues. The V and J ends lost 6 bases and 9 bases, in that order; junction bases with no gene match: 3. Germline lookup yields CDR1 SNHLY and CDR2 FYNNEI. CDR3 DNA: TGTGCCAGCAGCGGGACAGGGATTGAGCAGTTCTTC. Protein: CASSGTGIEQFF.

The V gene is TRBV10-3, the J gene TRBJ2-1, with 11 bases identical to TRBD2. V lost 5 bases and J lost 1; bases outside the gene matches: 4. The CDR3 is made up of 16 amino acids. Germline V CDR1 and CDR2: ENHRY, SYGVKD. CDR3 sequence reads: CAISLTSGTSYNEQFF. The CDR3 region has the DNA TGTGCCATCAGTTTGACTAGCGGGACATCCTACAATGAGCAGTTCTTC.

The rearrangement links TRBV28 to TRBJ1-4; the D gene is possibly TRBD1 (6 bases). V lost 5 bases to trimming and J lost 6 bases, with 16 bases between them. The CDR3 spans 15 residues. From germline, CDR1 is MDHEN and CDR2 SYDVKM. CDR3 sequence (DNA): TGTGCCAGCAGTCCCCCGGGGGGCGGCGATGAAAAACTGTTTTTT. Translated: CASSPPGGGDEKLFF.

The V call is TRBV29-1, the J call TRBJ1-1; TRBD1 agrees at 7 bases. V shed 4 bases, J shed 0 bases, and the junction held 5 bases outside the gene matches. Looked up from germline, CDR1 is SQVTM and CDR2 is ANQGSEA. The CDR3 has 14 amino acids. The CDR3 is CSVVTGYVNTEAFF. CDR3 coding DNA: TGCAGCGTTGTGACAGGGTACGTGAACACTGAAGCTTTCTTT.

The chain employs TRBV28 and TRBJ1-2; 7 nucleotides align to TRBD1. The germline V gene encodes CDR1 MDHEN and CDR2 SYDVKM. The CDR3 is made up of 16 amino acids. With 5 bases clipped from V and 2 bases from J, the junction kept 11 bases outside the gene matches. The CDR3 region is CASSPMTGYSNYGYTF. The CDR3 nucleotides are TGTGCCAGCAGTCCGATGACAGGGTACTCCAACTATGGCTACACCTTC.

The rearrangement joins TRBV28 to TRBJ2-7; no clear D gene. Germline CDR1 and CDR2: MDHEN and SYDVKM. CDR3 length: 14 residues. V was cut by 3 bases and J by 4 bases, with 13 bases left in between. Here the CDR3 reads CASSFDGWRYEQYF. CDR3 nucleotides: TGTGCCAGCAGTTTCGATGGGTGGCGGTACGAGCAGTACTTC.

This sequence joins TRBV5-5 and TRBJ1-5; TRBD1 aligns across 9 bases. CDR3 length equals 17 residues. CDR1 and CDR2 (germline): SGHKS, YYEKEE (reference sequence). After removal of 0 bases from V and 5 bases from J, the junction contained 9 bases not matched to a gene. This CDR3 is CASSLGTGEAGYQPQHF. The CDR3, as DNA: TGTGCCAGCAGCTTGGGGACAGGGGAAGCGGGCTATCAGCCCCAGCATTTT.

The DNA of the CDR3 is TGTGCCAGCCGGGACTCCACCAATCAGCCCCAGCATTTT. Protein product: CASRDSTNQPQHF. The rearrangement joins TRBV27 to TRBJ1-5, with D tentatively TRBD1 (5 bases). The germline gives CDR1 MNHEY, CDR2 SMNVEV (reference sequence). V shed 8 bases and J shed 3 bases, with 11 bases lying between them. This CDR3 is 13 amino acids long.

CDR3 DNA: TGCAGCGTTGAAGATTGGACAAGGAGTGAAGCTTTCTTT. Translation: CSVEDWTRSEAFF. This chain joins TRBV29-1 and TRBJ1-1; a possible D gene is TRBD1 (5 bases). V was pared by 0 bases and J by 7 bases, with 12 bases between. This CDR3 comprises 13 residues. Germline assignment: CDR1 SQVTM and CDR2 ANQGSEA.

CDR3: CASSVGSWTDTQYF. The CDR3 region has the DNA TGCGCCAGCAGCGTGGGTAGCTGGACAGATACGCAGTATTTT. The V gene is TRBV5-1, the J gene TRBJ2-3, with unresolved D. Germline values: CDR1 SGHRS, CDR2 YFSETQ. Trimming cost V 4 bases and J 3 bases, with 12 bases left between them. CDR3 length: 14 amino acids.

This chain uses TRBV24-1 with TRBJ1-5, with 9 bases lining up with TRBD1. V lost 4 bases to trimming and J lost 4 bases; unmatched junction nucleotides: 1. This CDR3 is 14 amino acids long. Germline-derived CDR1 and CDR2 are KGHDR and SFDVKD. The CDR3: CATSETGGNQPQHF. CDR3 DNA sequence: TGTGCCACCAGTGAGACAGGGGGAAATCAGCCCCAGCATTTT.

The rearrangement joins TRBV29-1 to TRBJ1-1, with TRBD1 as a possible D gene (5 bases). Per the germline V gene, CDR1 is SQVTM and CDR2 is ANQGSEA. The CDR3 length is 13 residues. V lost 5 bases and J 1 base, leaving 11 bases between the germline ends. CDR3 nucleotides: TGCAGCGTTACAGACAGCGCGAACACTGAAGCTTTCTTT. Protein: CSVTDSANTEAFF.

The rearrangement joins TRBV7-9 to TRBJ2-5; 10 bases align to TRBD2. The CDR3 is 14 amino acids. Germline trimming cut 3 bases from V and 4 bases from J; bases unmatched to any gene: 2. CDR1 is SEHNR, CDR2 FQNEAQ, per germline (reference sequence). The CDR3 DNA follows: TGTGCCAGCAGCTTGGTAGCGGGGGGAGAGACCCAGTACTTC. Encoded protein: CASSLVAGGETQYF.

This clone was counted a single time. This rearrangement joins TRBV5-1 to TRBJ1-4; perhaps TRBD1 as D (5 bases). The CDR3 runs to 15 residues. V lost 4 bases, J lost 2 bases, and 12 bases lay in between. Looked up from germline, CDR1 is SGHRS and CDR2 is YFSETQ. The CDR3 DNA is TGCGCCAGCAGCCCGCGGGGGGGGACTAATGAAAAACTGTTTTTT. Its translation is CASSPRGGTNEKLFF.

The CDR3 nucleotides read TGTGCCAGCAGTTCTGGCGACAGGGCAGCTTTCTTT. Amino acid sequence: CASSSGDRAAFF. The chain combines TRBV2 with TRBJ1-1; 7 bases map to TRBD1. There are 12 residues in the CDR3. CDR1 SNHLY and CDR2 FYNNEI come from the germline V gene. Trimming at V came to 5 bases and at J to 10 bases, leaving 7 bases not matched to a gene.

V and J are TRBV12-5 and TRBJ2-1; D is perhaps TRBD2 (5 bases). The CDR3 loop spans 14 amino acids. The germline gives CDR1 LGHNT, CDR2 FRNRAP. V dropped 5 bases and J dropped 2 bases, with 10 bases sitting between them. CDR3 sequence reads: CASGPGKAYNEQFF. Written as DNA, the CDR3 is TGTGCTAGTGGTCCCGGGAAGGCCTACAATGAGCAGTTCTTC.